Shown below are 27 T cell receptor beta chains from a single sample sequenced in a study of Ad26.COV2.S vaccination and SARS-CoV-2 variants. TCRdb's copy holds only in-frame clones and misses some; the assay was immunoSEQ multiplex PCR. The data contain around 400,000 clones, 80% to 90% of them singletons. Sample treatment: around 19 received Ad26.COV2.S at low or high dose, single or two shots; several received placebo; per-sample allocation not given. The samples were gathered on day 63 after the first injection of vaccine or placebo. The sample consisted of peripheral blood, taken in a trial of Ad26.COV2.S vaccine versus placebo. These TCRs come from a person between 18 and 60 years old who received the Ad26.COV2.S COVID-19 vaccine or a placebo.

In DNA, the CDR3 is TGTGCCAGCAGTTTAGCCGGGAAGGAACTGTTTTTT. Protein sequence: CASSLAGKELFF. The V call is TRBV27, the J call TRBJ1-4; D unresolved. This CDR3 has 12 amino acids. Trimming cost V 2 bases and J 12 bases, with 10 bases left between them. Looked up from germline, CDR1 is MNHEY and CDR2 is SMNVEV (reference sequence).

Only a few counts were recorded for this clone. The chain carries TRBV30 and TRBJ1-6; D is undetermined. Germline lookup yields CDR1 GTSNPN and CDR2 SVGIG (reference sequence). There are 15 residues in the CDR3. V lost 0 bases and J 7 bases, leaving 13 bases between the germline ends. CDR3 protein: CAWSVSPLGNSPLHF. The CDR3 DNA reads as TGTGCCTGGAGTGTATCTCCCCTTGGGAATTCACCCCTCCACTTT.

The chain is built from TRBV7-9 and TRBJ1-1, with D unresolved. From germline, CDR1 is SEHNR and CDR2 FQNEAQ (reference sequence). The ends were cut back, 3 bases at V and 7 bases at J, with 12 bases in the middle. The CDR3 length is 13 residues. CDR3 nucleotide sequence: TGTGCCAGCAGCTTCGGTGGCAATTTTGAAGCTTTCTTT. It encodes CASSFGGNFEAFF.

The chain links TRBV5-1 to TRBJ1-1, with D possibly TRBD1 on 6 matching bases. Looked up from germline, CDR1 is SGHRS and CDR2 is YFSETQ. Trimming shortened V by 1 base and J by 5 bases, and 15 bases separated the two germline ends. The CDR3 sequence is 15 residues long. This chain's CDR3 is CASSLQAGGGTEAFF. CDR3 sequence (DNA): TGCGCCAGCAGCTTGCAGGCCGGGGGCGGGACTGAAGCTTTCTTT.

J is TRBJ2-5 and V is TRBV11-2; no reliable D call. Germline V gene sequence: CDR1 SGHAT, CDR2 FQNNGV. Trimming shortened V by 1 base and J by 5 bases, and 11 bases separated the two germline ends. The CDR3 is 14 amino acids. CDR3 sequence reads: CASSLVVLQETQYF. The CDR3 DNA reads TGTGCCAGCAGCTTAGTAGTTCTTCAGGAGACCCAGTACTTC.

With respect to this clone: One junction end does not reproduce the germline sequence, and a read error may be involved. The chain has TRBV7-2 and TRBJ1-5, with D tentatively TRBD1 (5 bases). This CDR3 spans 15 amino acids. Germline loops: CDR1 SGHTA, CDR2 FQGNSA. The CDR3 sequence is CASSLDSFSNQPQHF. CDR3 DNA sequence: TGTGCCAGCAGTTTAGACAGTTTTAGCAATCAGCCCCAGCATTTT.

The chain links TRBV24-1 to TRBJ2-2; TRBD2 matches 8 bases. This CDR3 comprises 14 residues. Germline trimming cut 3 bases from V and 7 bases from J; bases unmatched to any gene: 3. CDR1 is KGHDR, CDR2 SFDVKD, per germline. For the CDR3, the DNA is TGTGCCACCAGTGATATAAGCGGGAGCGGGGAGCTGTTTTTT. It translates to CATSDISGSGELFF.

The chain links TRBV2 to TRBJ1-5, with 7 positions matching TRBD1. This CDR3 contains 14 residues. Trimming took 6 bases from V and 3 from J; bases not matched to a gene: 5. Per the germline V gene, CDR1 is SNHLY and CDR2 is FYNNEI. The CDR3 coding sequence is TGTGCCAGCAGCGCGACAGGGCCCAATCAGCCCCAGCATTTT. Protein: CASSATGPNQPQHF.

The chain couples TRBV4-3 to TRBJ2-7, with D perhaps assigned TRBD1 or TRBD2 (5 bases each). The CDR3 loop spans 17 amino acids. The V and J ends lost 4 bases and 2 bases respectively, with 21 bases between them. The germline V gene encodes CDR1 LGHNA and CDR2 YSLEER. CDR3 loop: CASSPHVPGTATYEQYF. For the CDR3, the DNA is TGCGCCAGCAGCCCACATGTCCCCGGGACCGCTACCTACGAGCAGTACTTC.

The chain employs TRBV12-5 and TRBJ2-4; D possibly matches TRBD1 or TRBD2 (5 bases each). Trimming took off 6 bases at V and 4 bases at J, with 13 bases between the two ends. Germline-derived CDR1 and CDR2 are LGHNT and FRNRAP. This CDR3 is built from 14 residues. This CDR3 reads CASGIPGPKNIQYF. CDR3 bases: TGTGCTAGTGGAATTCCGGGACCTAAAAACATTCAGTACTTC.

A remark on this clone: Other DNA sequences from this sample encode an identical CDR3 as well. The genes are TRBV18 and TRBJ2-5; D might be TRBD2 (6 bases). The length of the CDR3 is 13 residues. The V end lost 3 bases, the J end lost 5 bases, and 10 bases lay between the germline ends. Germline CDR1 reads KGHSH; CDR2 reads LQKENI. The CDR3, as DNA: TGTGCCAGCTCACCTGGACTACAGGAGACCCAGTACTTC. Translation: CASSPGLQETQYF.

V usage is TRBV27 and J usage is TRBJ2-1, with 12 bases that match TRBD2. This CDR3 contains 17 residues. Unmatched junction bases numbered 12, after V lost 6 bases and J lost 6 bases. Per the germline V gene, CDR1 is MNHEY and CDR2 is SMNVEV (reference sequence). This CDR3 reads CASSPPLAGGPFNEQFF. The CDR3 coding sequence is TGTGCCAGCAGCCCACCCCTAGCGGGAGGGCCGTTCAATGAGCAGTTCTTC.

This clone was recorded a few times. CDR3 nucleotide sequence: TGTGCCAGCAGCCCAGAGAACAATGAGCAGTTCTTC. Translation gives CASSPENNEQFF. The chain links TRBV11-3 to TRBJ2-1; D call uncertain. V gave up 5 bases and J gave up 5 bases, with 7 bases separating them. The CDR3 runs 12 residues. Germline V CDR1 and CDR2: SGHNT, YENEEA.

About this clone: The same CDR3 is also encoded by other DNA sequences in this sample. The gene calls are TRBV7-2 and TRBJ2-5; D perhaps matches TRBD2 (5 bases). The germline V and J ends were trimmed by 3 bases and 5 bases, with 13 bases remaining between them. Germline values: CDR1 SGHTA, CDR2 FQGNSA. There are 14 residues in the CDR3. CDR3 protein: CASSLRLAGETQYF. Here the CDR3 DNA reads TGTGCCAGCAGCTTGAGGCTAGCCGGTGAGACCCAGTACTTC. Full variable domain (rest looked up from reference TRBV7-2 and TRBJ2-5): GAGVSQSPSNKVTEKGKDVELRCDPISGHTALYWYRQSLGQGLEFLIYFQGNSAPDKSGLPSDRFSAERTGGSVSTLTIQRTQQEDSAVYLCASSLRLAGETQYFGPGTRLLVL.

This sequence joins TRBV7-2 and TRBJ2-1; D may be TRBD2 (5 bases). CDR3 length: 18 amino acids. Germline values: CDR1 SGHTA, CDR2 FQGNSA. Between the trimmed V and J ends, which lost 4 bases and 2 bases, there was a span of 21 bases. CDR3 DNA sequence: TGTGCCAGCAGCTCCGGGGTGGGGAGTGCGCCTGCCTACAATGAGCAGTTCTTC. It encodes CASSSGVGSAPAYNEQFF.

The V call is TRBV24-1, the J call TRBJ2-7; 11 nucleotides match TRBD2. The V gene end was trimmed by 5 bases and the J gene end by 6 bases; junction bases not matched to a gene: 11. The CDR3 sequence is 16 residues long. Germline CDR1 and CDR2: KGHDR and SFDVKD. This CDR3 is CATSGQLAGVFSEQYF. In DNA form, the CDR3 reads TGTGCCACCAGTGGACAACTAGCGGGAGTCTTCTCCGAGCAGTACTTC.

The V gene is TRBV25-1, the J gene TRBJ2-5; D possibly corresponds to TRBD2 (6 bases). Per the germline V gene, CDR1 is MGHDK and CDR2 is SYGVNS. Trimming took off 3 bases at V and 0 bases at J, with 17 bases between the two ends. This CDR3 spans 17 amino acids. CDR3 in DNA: TGTGCCAGCAGTGACGCCCTGAGCGGGCCATACCAAGAGACCCAGTACTTC. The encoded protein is CASSDALSGPYQETQYF.

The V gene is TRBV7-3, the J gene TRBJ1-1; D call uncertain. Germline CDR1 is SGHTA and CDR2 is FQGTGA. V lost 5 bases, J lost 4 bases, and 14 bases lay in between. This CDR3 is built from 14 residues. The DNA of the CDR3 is TGTGCCAGCAGCCGAAACGGATACGGCACTGAAGCTTTCTTT. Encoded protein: CASSRNGYGTEAFF.

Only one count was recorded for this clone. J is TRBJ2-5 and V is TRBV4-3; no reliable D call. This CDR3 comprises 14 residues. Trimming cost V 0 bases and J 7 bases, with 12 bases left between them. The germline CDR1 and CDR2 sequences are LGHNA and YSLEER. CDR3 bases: TGCGCCAGCAGCCAAGATAGTAATGGGGTGACCCAGTACTTC. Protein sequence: CASSQDSNGVTQYF.

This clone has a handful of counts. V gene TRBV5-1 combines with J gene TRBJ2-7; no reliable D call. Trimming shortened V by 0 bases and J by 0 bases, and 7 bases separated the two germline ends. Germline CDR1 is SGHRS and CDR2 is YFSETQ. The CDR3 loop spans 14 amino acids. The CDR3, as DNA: TGCGCCAGCAGCTTGGGCAGCTACTCCTACGAGCAGTACTTC. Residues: CASSLGSYSYEQYF.

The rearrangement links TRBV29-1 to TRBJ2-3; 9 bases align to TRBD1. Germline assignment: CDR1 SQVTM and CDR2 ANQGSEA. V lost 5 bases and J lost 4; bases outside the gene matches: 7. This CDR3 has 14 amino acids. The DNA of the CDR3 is TGCAGCGTTAGGACAGGGGCCGTTTCAGATACGCAGTATTTT. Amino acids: CSVRTGAVSDTQYF.

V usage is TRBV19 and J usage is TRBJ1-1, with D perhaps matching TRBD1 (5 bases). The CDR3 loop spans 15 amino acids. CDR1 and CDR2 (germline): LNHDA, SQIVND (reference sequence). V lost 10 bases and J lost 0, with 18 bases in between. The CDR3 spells CATRRGGPLNTEAFF. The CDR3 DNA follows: TGTGCCACCCGGAGGGGCGGGCCGCTGAACACTGAAGCTTTCTTT. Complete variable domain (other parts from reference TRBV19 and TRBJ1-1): DGGITQSPKYLFRKEGQNVTLSCEQNLNHDAMYWYRQDPGQGLRLIYYSQIVNDFQKGDIAEGYSVSREKKESFPLTVTSAQKNPTAFYLCATRRGGPLNTEAFFGQGTRLTVV.

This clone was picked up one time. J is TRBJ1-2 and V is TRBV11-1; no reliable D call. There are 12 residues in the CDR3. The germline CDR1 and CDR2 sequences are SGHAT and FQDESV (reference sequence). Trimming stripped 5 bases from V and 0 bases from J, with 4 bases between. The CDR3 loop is CASSGANYGYTF. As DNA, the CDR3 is TGTGCCAGCAGCGGGGCTAACTATGGCTACACCTTC.

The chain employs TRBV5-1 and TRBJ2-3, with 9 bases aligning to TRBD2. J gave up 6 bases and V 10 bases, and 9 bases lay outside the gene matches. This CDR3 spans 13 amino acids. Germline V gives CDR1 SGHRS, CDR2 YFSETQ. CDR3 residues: CARGGGPEDTQYF. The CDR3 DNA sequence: TGCGCCCGCGGGGGGGGCCCAGAGGATACGCAGTATTTT.

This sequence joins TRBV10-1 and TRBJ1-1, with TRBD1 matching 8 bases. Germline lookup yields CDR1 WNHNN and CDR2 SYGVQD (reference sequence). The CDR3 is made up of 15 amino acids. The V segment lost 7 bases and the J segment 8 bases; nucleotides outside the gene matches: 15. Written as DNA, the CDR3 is TGCGCCAGCAAAAAAGGAGACAGGGGAGGTTGGGAAGCTTTCTTT. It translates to CASKKGDRGGWEAFF.

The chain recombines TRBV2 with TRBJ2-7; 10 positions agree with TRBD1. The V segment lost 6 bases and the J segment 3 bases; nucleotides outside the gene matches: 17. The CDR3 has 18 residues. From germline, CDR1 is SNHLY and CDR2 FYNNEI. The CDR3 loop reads CASRGINSGTGEGYEQYF. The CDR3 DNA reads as TGTGCCAGCAGGGGGATCAACTCAGGGACAGGGGAGGGCTACGAGCAGTACTTC.

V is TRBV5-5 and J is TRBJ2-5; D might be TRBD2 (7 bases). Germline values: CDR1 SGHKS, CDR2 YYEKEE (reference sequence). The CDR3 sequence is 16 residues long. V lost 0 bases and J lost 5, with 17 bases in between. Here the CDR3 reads CASSLVAGASGETQYF. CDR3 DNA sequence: TGTGCCAGCAGCTTGGTGGCGGGGGCCTCTGGGGAGACCCAGTACTTC. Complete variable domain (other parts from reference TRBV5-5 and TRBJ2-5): DAGVTQSPTHLIKTRGQQVTLRCSPISGHKSVSWYQQVLGQGPQFIFQYYEKEERGRGNFPDRFSARQFPNYSSELNVNALLLGDSALYLCASSLVAGASGETQYFGPGTRLLVL.